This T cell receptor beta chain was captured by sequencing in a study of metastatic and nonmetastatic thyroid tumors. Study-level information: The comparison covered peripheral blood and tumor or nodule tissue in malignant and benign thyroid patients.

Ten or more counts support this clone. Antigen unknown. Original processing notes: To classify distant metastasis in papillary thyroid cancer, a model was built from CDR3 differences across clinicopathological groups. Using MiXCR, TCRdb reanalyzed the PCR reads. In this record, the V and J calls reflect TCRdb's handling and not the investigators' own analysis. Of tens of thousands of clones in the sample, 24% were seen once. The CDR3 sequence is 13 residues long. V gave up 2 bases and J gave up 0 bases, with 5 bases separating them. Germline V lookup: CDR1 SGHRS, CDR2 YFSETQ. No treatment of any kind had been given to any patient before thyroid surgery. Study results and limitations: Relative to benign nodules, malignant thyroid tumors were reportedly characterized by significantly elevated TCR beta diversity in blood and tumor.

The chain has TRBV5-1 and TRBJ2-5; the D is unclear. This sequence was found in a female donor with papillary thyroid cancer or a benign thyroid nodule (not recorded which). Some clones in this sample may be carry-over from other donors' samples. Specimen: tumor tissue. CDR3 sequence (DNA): TGCGCCAGCAGCTTTTCCTACCAAGAGACCCAGTACTTC. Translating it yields CASSFSYQETQYF.